Given below is one TCR beta chain in context. Its target is not known. The CDR3 covers 15 residues. With 5 bases clipped from V and 4 bases from J, the junction kept 8 bases outside the gene matches. Germline CDR1 reads SGDLS; CDR2 reads YYNGEE. Genomic DNA templated the TCR beta VDJ and CDR3 profiling. TCRdb used MiXCR to reprocess the reads, holding one entry per CDR3 protein. The repertoire consists of 350,000 to 450,000 distinct CDR3 sequences, with 65% to 75% occurring once and the leading ten covering 4%. This record comes from a study of CD8+CD57+ T cells in acquired aplastic anemia. Whole-study context: Sorting CD4+ and CD8+ cells gave DNA averaging about 2.9 ug. Healthy donor sequencing depth: 9.5 million to 10.8 million CD4+, under 14 million CD8+ reads.

General study results and limits: More than 25 was the count of CD8+ CDR3 sequences that patients shared with controls. Controls did not differ significantly from patients in CD8+ Simpson's diversity.

V is TRBV9 and J is TRBJ2-3; 9 nucleotides line up with TRBD2. The origin of this receptor is a human donor in good health, serving as a control. Sequencing was performed on sorted CD4+, CD8+, or CD8+CD57+ T cells (not recorded which) from PBMCs. The CDR3: CASSVRAGGPDTQYF. CDR3 DNA sequence: TGTGCCAGCAGTGTACGGGCGGGGGGGCCAGATACGCAGTATTTT.